These 21 T cell receptor beta chains were all obtained from the same sample, sequenced in a study of CD8 T cells in ankylosing spondylitis. Study-wide results and caveats: Ankylosing spondylitis blood appeared to be characterized by a TCR beta motif of several highly homologous variants.

Their antigens are not known. TCRdb ran MiXCR on the 5' RACE reads and lists one entry per CDR3 protein. The table has about 800,000 distinct CDR3 sequences, roughly 10% seen once. The sample consisted of blood, either unsorted or a sorted T cell fraction (not recorded which). These receptors were collected from a male donor with ankylosing spondylitis.

A few counts support this clonotype. The V gene is TRBV5-1, the J gene TRBJ1-3; tentative D call: TRBD1 (5 bases). Germline V CDR1 and CDR2: SGHRS, YFSETQ. Trimming took 4 bases from V and 2 from J, leaving 22 bases between them. CDR3 length equals 18 residues. CDR3 bases: TGCGCCAGCAGCCCCGGGACGGCGCCAGTCCTTACTGGAAACACCATATATTTT. This sequence encodes CASSPGTAPVLTGNTIYF.

The V call is TRBV15, the J call TRBJ2-7; 9 nucleotides align to TRBD1. The CDR3 length is 16 residues. The V gene end was trimmed by 0 bases and the J gene end by 4 bases; junction bases not matched to a gene: 7. Germline V lookup: CDR1 LNHNV, CDR2 YYDKDF (reference sequence). The DNA for the CDR3 is TGTGCCACCAGCAGAGATTTGGGGACAGGGATTTACGAGCAGTACTTC. This encodes CATSRDLGTGIYEQYF.

This clonotype occurred a few times. The chain has TRBV2 and TRBJ2-5; 9 nucleotides align to TRBD1. CDR3 length: 14 residues. The V gene's germline CDR1 is SNHLY and CDR2 FYNNEI. V was pared by 8 bases and J by 5 bases, with 9 bases of the junction left unmatched. The CDR3 is CASGRDRAAETQYF. The CDR3 DNA reads TGTGCCAGCGGAAGGGACAGGGCTGCGGAGACCCAGTACTTC. The full variable domain, with the rest looked up from reference TRBV2 and TRBJ2-5, is EPEVTQTPSHQVTQMGQEVILRCVPISNHLYFYWYRQILGQKVEFLVSFYNNEISEKSEIFDDQFSVERPDGSNFTLKIRSTKLEDSAMYFCASGRDRAAETQYFGPGTRLLVL.

This clonotype appeared a few times. V is TRBV11-2 and J is TRBJ1-2, with a possible D match to TRBD1 (6 bases). The CDR3 contains 16 residues. Germline V lookup: CDR1 SGHAT, CDR2 FQNNGV. Trimming removed 4 bases at V and 4 bases at J, with 19 bases between. CDR3 DNA sequence: TGTGCCAGCAGCTCTTACTACCAGGGGTCTAGCTATGGCTACACCTTC. It encodes CASSSYYQGSSYGYTF.

This clonotype was seen repeatedly, ten times or more. This chain uses TRBV20-1 with TRBJ1-4; D is unresolved. The CDR3 sequence is 10 residues long. Germline V gene lookup returns CDR1 DFQATT and CDR2 SNEGSKA (reference sequence). V lost 4 bases and J lost 11, with 8 bases in between. CDR3: CSAKREKLFF. The CDR3 DNA reads TGCAGTGCTAAAAGGGAGAAACTGTTTTTT.

The V and J genes are TRBV20-1 and TRBJ2-5; D call uncertain. V was cut by 0 bases and J by 3 bases, with 20 bases left in between. The CDR3 is 17 amino acids. Germline V gives CDR1 DFQATT, CDR2 SNEGSKA (reference sequence). DNA of the CDR3: TGCAGTGCTAGAGATCTAAAGGCGGCTGGTCTAAAAGAGACCCAGTACTTC. This codes for CSARDLKAAGLKETQYF.

This clonotype was counted only a few times. V usage is TRBV10-3 and J usage is TRBJ2-6; TRBD1 matches 7 bases. The ends lost 5 bases at V and 0 bases at J; junction bases unmatched: 1. Germline V gene lookup returns CDR1 ENHRY and CDR2 SYGVKD. CDR3 size: 15 residues. CDR3 sequence: CAISRQGSGANVLTF. The CDR3 coding sequence is TGTGCCATCAGTCGACAGGGCTCTGGGGCCAACGTCCTGACTTTC.

This chain joins TRBV30 and TRBJ1-5; D remains ambiguous. The CDR3 consists of 11 residues. The V gene's germline CDR1 is GTSNPN and CDR2 SVGIG (reference sequence). V was shortened by 2 bases and J by 11 bases, with 10 bases between the two germline ends. DNA for the CDR3: TGTGCCTGGAGTTCAGACGGGGCCCAGCATTTT. It encodes CAWSSDGAQHF.

This chain's CDR3 is CASSFTVSTDTQYF. The CDR3 DNA reads as TGTGCCAGCAGCTTTACCGTCAGCACAGATACGCAGTATTTT. The gene calls are TRBV7-9 and TRBJ2-3; no reliable D call. This CDR3 has 14 residues. Trimming removed 3 bases at V and 0 bases at J, with 7 bases between. The germline V gene encodes CDR1 SEHNR and CDR2 FQNEAQ (reference sequence).

In regard to this clonotype: A much larger clone differs from this one at a single base, so this may be a read error. The rearrangement links TRBV5-1 to TRBJ1-1; D call uncertain. CDR3 length: 15 amino acids. The germline V gene encodes CDR1 SGHRS and CDR2 YFSETQ. The CDR3 DNA follows: TGCGCCAGCAGCTTGGAATGGGCCTCGAACGCTGAAGCTTTCTTT. Amino acids: CASSLEWASNAEAFF.

The J gene is TRBJ2-3, the V gene TRBV7-2; the D is unclear. The CDR3 totals 12 residues. Trimming shortened V by 5 bases and J by 5 bases, and 8 bases separated the two germline ends. Germline CDR1 reads SGHTA; CDR2 reads FQGNSA. The CDR3: CASSAVIDTQYF. CDR3 bases: TGTGCCAGCAGCGCGGTAATAGATACGCAGTATTTT.

The gene calls are TRBV20-1 and TRBJ2-7, with TRBD1 identical over 9 bases. The V gene's germline CDR1 is DFQATT and CDR2 SNEGSKA (reference sequence). The CDR3 length is 13 residues. V dropped 6 bases and J dropped 4; count of bases not matched to a gene: 7. As DNA, the CDR3 is TGCAGTGCCATGACCGGGACAGGGTACGAGCAGTACTTC. Translated, it gives CSAMTGTGYEQYF.

This clonotype was found many times. The chain couples TRBV5-1 to TRBJ2-7; D uncertain. This CDR3 is 13 amino acids long. V lost 0 bases and J lost 12, with 16 bases in between. CDR1 and CDR2 (germline): SGHRS, YFSETQ. In DNA, the CDR3 is TGCGCCAGCAGCTTGGGCTCCTCCCGATTCCTGTACTTC. The encoded protein is CASSLGSSRFLYF.

The chain couples TRBV6-5 to TRBJ1-1, with D perhaps matching TRBD1 (5 bases). This CDR3 is built from 16 residues. Germline V CDR1 and CDR2: MNHEY, SVGAGI. V lost 0 bases and J 4 bases, leaving 15 bases between the germline ends. In DNA, the CDR3 is TGTGCCAGCAGTTACTCGAAGCCAGGGCTGAGCACTGAAGCTTTCTTT. Translating gives CASSYSKPGLSTEAFF.

The rearrangement uses TRBV7-9 and TRBJ2-1, with TRBD2 matching 7 bases. This CDR3 has 16 amino acids. With 6 bases clipped from V and 4 bases from J, the junction kept 12 bases outside the gene matches. Germline CDR1 and CDR2: SEHNR and FQNEAQ (reference sequence). Here the CDR3 reads CASRPFLAEGYNEQFF. DNA of the CDR3: TGTGCCAGCAGACCCTTCCTAGCGGAGGGATACAATGAGCAGTTCTTC.

This clonotype was found a few times. The CDR3 DNA is TGTGCCAGCAGTGGACGACAGGGAAGGACTGAAGCTTTCTTT. This gives the protein CASSGRQGRTEAFF. The rearrangement joins TRBV6-1 to TRBJ1-1, with TRBD1 matching over 7 bases. This CDR3 region has 14 residues. V shed 4 bases and J 5 bases; nucleotides not matched to a gene: 7. CDR1 is MNHNS and CDR2 is SASEGT in the germline V gene.

The chain uses TRBV4-2 and TRBJ1-1, with D possibly TRBD1 on 5 matching bases. Germline V gene data show CDR1 as LGHNA and CDR2 as YNFKEQ. The CDR3 sequence is 17 residues long. Deletions cut 0 bases from V and 1 base from J, with 15 bases between. This CDR3 is CASSQEDKRLGNTEAFF. The CDR3 DNA sequence: TGTGCCAGCAGCCAAGAGGACAAACGTTTGGGGAACACTGAAGCTTTCTTT.

This clonotype has only a few counts. The genes are TRBV24-1 and TRBJ1-2; TRBD1 might be the D (5 bases). From germline, CDR1 is KGHDR and CDR2 SFDVKD. The V gene lost 10 bases and the J gene lost 2 bases, with 10 bases spanning the gap. The CDR3 has 12 residues. DNA for the CDR3: TGTGCCACAGGGGACCCAAACTATGGCTACACCTTC. Translated: CATGDPNYGYTF.

This clonotype has more than one count but fewer than ten. The chain is built from TRBV5-1 and TRBJ2-1, with TRBD2 matching 8 bases. V dropped 1 base and J dropped 10; count of bases not matched to a gene: 10. Per the germline V gene, CDR1 is SGHRS and CDR2 is YFSETQ. This CDR3 region has 15 residues. CDR3 DNA: TGCGCCAGCAGCTTGTCCGGGACTAGACTTTACGAGCAGTTCTTC. Translation gives CASSLSGTRLYEQFF.

This clonotype was found many times. V gene TRBV27 combines with J gene TRBJ2-7, with 8 bases matching TRBD2. CDR1 and CDR2 from the germline V gene are MNHEY and SMNVEV (reference sequence). The CDR3 consists of 15 residues. The J segment lost 0 bases and the V segment lost 1 base, leaving 2 bases of the junction unmatched. DNA of the CDR3: TGTGCCAGCAGTTTATTAGGGACTAGCTCCTACGAGCAGTACTTC. As protein: CASSLLGTSSYEQYF.

V usage is TRBV5-5 and J usage is TRBJ2-7, with D possibly being TRBD1 (5 bases). The V gene's germline CDR1 is SGHKS and CDR2 YYEKEE (reference sequence). The CDR3 length is 13 residues. V was cut by 2 bases and J by 5 bases, with 11 bases left in between. The CDR3 loop is CASSFQGANEQYF. CDR3 DNA sequence: TGTGCCAGCAGCTTTCAAGGGGCGAACGAGCAGTACTTC.